Listed below are T cell receptor beta chains from one sample, sequenced in a study of blood T cell repertoires in COVID-19. Data came from immunoSEQ multiplex PCR; TCRdb stores just in-frame clones and leaves some out. The sample lists about 170,000 clones, approximately 79% occurring once. Sequences were obtained from peripheral blood. These receptors were taken from a woman between 40 and 55 years old with COVID-19, enrolled during active disease. The CDR3 runs from the conserved cysteine through the conserved F or W. A D gene is named only where the DNA matches it firmly. Clone size is shown for a subset of rows, as once, few, many or a class of expanded clone.

>.|few|TRBV2|TRBJ1-6
CASSEALQGSSPLHF
TGTGCCAGCAGTGAAGCGCTTCAGGGGAGTTCACCCCTCCACTTT
>.|.|TRBV3-1/TRBV3-2|TRBJ2-7
CASSRRAVSEQYF
TGTGCCAGCAGCCGTCGTGCAGTCAGCGAGCAGTACTTC
>TRBD1|.|TRBV15|TRBJ2-5
CATSRARTGGASETQYF
TGTGCCACCAGCAGAGCCCGAACAGGGGGCGCCTCTGAGACCCAGTACTTC
>TRBD1|many|TRBV6-5|TRBJ2-2
CASSYGTGAVGELFF
TGTGCCAGCAGTTACGGGACAGGGGCGGTCGGGGAGCTGTTTTTT
>TRBD2|.|TRBV7-2|TRBJ2-3
CANSFGSGGTDTQYF
TGTGCCAACAGCTTTGGTAGCGGGGGCACAGATACGCAGTATTTT
>TRBD2|.|TRBV19|TRBJ2-5
CASSIGATSGRGIQETQYF
TGTGCCAGTAGTATTGGCGCGACTAGCGGGAGGGGAATCCAAGAGACCCAGTACTTC
>.|.|TRBV12-2|TRBJ1-1
CASLGFGADTEAFF
TGTGCAAGTCTCGGGTTTGGCGCGGACACTGAAGCTTTCTTT
>.|many|TRBV14|TRBJ1-2
CASSQAGAANYGYTF
TGTGCCAGCAGCCAAGCAGGGGCGGCTAACTATGGCTACACCTTC
>.|once|TRBV5-4|TRBJ2-7
CASSLAQEQYF
TGTGCCAGCAGCTTGGCTCAGGAGCAGTACTTC
>.|.|TRBV10-3|TRBJ1-6
CAVRGPYNSPLHF
TGTGCCGTCAGGGGCCCCTATAATTCACCCCTCCACTTT
>.|.|TRBV19|TRBJ1-2
CASSPADRPYGYTF
TGTGCCAGTAGTCCCGCCGACAGGCCCTATGGCTACACCTTC
>TRBD2|.|TRBV28|TRBJ2-2
CASSSPRGSGRGGTGELFF
TGTGCCAGCAGTTCCCCCAGGGGTAGCGGGAGAGGAGGAACCGGGGAGCTGTTTTTT
>TRBD1|.|TRBV5-1|TRBJ1-5
CASSLGTGDSNQPQHF
TGCGCCAGCAGCTTGGGGACAGGTGATAGCAATCAGCCCCAGCATTTT
>.|.|TRBV7-9|TRBJ2-7
CASSFQLPFSGRYEQYF
TGTGCCAGCAGCTTCCAACTGCCCTTCTCAGGGCGATACGAGCAGTACTTC
>.|.|TRBV11-2|TRBJ2-1
CASSASRGGYNEQFF
TGTGCCAGCAGCGCAAGCAGGGGCGGGTACAATGAGCAGTTCTTC
>.|.|TRBV11-2|TRBJ2-7
CASSLSGVPRYEQYF
TGTGCCAGCAGCTTATCGGGGGTACCTCGTTACGAGCAGTACTTC
>TRBD1|.|TRBV7-9|TRBJ2-7
CASSKNNMPTGEQYF
TGTGCCAGCAGTAAAAACAATATGCCGACAGGGGAGCAGTACTTC
>.|.|TRBV19|TRBJ1-1
CASSIDRATEAFF
TGTGCCAGTAGTATAGACAGGGCCACTGAAGCTTTCTTT
>.|.|TRBV5-1|TRBJ2-1
CASSLVAGSGGNEQFF
TGCGCCAGCAGCTTGGTGGCGGGGTCAGGTGGCAATGAGCAGTTCTTC
>.|.|TRBV9|TRBJ1-2
CASSADSSGYTF
TGTGCCAGCAGCGCAGACAGCTCTGGCTACACCTTC
>.|once|TRBV19|TRBJ2-1
CASKGGVYNEQFF
TGTGCCAGTAAGGGCGGGGTTTACAATGAGCAGTTCTTC
>.|few|TRBV10-2|TRBJ1-4
CASMGSYNEKLFF
TGCGCCAGCATGGGGAGTTATAATGAAAAACTGTTTTTT
>.|.|TRBV5-4|TRBJ2-1
CASRGDNEQFF
TGTGCCAGCAGAGGGGACAATGAGCAGTTCTTC